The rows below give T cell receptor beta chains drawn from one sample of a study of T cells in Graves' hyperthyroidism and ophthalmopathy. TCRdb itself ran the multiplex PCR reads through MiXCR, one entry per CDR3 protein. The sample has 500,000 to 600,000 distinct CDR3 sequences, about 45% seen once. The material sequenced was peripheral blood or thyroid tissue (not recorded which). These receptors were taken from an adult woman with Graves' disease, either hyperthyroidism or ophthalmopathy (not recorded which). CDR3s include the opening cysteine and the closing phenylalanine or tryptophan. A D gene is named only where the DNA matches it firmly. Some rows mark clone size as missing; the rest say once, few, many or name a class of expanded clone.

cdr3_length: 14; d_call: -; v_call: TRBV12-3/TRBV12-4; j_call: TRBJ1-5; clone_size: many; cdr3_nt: TGTGCCAGCAGTTTGAGCGGGGTTGGTCAGCCCCAGCATTTT; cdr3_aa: CASSLSGVGQPQHF
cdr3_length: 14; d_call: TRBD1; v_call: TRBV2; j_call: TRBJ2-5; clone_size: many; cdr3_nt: TGTGCCAGCAGTGGACAGGGGGTGCAAGAGACCCAGTACTTC; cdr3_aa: CASSGQGVQETQYF
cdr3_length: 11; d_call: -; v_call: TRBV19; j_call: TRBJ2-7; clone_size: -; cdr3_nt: TGTGCCAGTGGGGAGCTACGGGAGCAGTACTTC; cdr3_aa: CASGELREQYF
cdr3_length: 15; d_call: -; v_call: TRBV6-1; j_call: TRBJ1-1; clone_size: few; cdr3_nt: TGTGCCAGCAGTCCAGGACAGCCTCTGAACACTGAAGCTTTCTTT; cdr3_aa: CASSPGQPLNTEAFF
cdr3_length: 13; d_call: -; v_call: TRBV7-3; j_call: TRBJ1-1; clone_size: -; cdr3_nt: TGTGCCAGCAGCTCGGGGGGCGGGGCTGAAGCTTTCTTT; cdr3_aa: CASSSGGGAEAFF
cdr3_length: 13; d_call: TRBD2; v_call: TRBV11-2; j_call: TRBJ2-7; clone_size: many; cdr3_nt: TGTGCCAGCAGCTTGAGCGGGGATTACGAGCAGTACTTC; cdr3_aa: CASSLSGDYEQYF
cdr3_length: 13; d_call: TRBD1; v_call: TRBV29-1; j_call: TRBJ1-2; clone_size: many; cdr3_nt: TGCAGCGTTGGGGACAGGGGATCGGACGGCTACACCTTC; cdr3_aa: CSVGDRGSDGYTF
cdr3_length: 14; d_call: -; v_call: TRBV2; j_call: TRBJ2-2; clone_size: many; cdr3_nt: TGTGCCAGCAGTGGGAGTGAGGGGACCGGGGAGCTGTTTTTT; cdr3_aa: CASSGSEGTGELFF
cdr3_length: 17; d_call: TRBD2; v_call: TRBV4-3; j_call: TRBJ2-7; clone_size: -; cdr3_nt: TGCGCCAGCAGCCAAGATTGGGGGACTAGCGGGAGTGCCGAGCAGTACTTC; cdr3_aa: CASSQDWGTSGSAEQYF
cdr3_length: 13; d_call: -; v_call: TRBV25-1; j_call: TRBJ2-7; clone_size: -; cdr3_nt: TGTGCCAGCAGTGAAGGGGTAACCTACGAGCAGTACTTC; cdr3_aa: CASSEGVTYEQYF
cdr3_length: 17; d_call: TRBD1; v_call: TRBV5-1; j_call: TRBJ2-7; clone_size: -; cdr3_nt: TGCGCCAGCAGCTTGGCCGGGACAGGGGTAAACGCCTACGAGCAGTACTTC; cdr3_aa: CASSLAGTGVNAYEQYF
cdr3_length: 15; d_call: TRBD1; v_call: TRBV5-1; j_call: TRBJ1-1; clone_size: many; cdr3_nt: TGCGCCAGCAGCTTACAGGGGAGGGAGGGCACTGAAGCTTTCTTT; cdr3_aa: CASSLQGREGTEAFF
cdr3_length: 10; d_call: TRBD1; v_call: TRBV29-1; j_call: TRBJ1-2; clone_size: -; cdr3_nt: TGCAGCGTCGGACAGGGCGGCTACACCTTC; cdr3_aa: CSVGQGGYTF
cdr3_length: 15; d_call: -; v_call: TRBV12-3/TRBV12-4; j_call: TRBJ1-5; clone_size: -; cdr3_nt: TGTGCCAGCAGTTTATCCTCCGGGTACAATCAACCCCAGCATTTT; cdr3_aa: CASSLSSGYNQPQHF
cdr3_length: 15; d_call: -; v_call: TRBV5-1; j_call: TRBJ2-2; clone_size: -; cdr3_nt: TGCGCCAGCAGCTTGGCGCGGGGTTATACCGGGGAGCTGTTTTTT; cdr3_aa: CASSLARGYTGELFF
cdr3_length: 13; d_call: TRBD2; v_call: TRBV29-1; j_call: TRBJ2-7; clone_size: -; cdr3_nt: TGCAGCGTTGAGGGTCTAGCGGACTACGAGCAGTACTTC; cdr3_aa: CSVEGLADYEQYF
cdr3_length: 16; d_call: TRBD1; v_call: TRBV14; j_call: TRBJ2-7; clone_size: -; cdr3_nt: TGTGCCAGCAGCACCCCGGGACAGGGTTCCCCCTACGAGCAGTACTTC; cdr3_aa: CASSTPGQGSPYEQYF
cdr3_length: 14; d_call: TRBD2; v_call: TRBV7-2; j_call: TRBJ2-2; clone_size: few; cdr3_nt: TGTGCCAGCAGCTGGACTAGCTCGACCGGGGAGCTGTTTTTT; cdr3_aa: CASSWTSSTGELFF
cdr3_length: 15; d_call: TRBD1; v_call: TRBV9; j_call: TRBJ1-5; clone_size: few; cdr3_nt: TGTGCCAGCAGCTTAGCAGGGGGTGGCAATCAGCCCCAGCATTTT; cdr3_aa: CASSLAGGGNQPQHF
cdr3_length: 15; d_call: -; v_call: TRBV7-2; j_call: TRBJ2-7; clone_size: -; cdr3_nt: TGTGCCAGCAGCTTCTACGTTGGGAGAAACTACGAGCAGTACTTC; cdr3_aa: CASSFYVGRNYEQYF
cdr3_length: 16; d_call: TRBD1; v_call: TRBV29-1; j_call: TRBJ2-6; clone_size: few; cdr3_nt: TGCAGCGCCTTCGGACAGGGAGGCTCTGGGGCCAACGTCCTGACTTTC; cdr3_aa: CSAFGQGGSGANVLTF
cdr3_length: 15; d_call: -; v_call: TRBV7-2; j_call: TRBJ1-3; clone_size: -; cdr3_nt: TGTGCCAGCAGCTTCGTCACAGGCTCTGGAAACACCATATATTTT; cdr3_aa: CASSFVTGSGNTIYF